This TCR beta chain derives from a study of cytomegalovirus exposure and HLA in healthy donors. Trimming cost V 6 bases and J 6 bases, with 18 bases left between them. Germline loops: CDR1 MNHNY, CDR2 SVGAGI (reference sequence). CDR3 length: 14 amino acids. This clone came up a few times. Its cognate antigen is unknown. Study-level findings and limits: Earlier analysis found most TCR beta V segments productive about 90% or about 30% of the time.

60 Vbeta and 13 Jbeta primers were used in PCR. Data came from immunoSEQ multiplex PCR; TCRdb stores just in-frame clones and leaves some out. Seen here are tens of thousands of clones, around 78% observed once, and the top ten hold less than 2%. Sequencing was performed on PBMCs. This TCR was recovered from a man in his forties or fifties in good health and CMV-seronegative. This chain links TRBV6-6 with TRBJ2-7; D may be TRBD1 (6 bases). The CDR3 bases are TGTGCCAGCAGCCCCGCAACAGGGTTCGGCGAGCAGTACTTC. Translation gives CASSPATGFGEQYF.